One sample yielded the 14 T cell receptor beta chains listed below, sequenced in a study of spatial heterogeneity in lung cancer. In TCRdb, the 5' RACE reads were re-called with MiXCR into one record per CDR3 protein. Found here are about 86,000 distinct CDR3 sequences, around 12% of them singletons; the top ten hold 4.6%. The time point was: sample taken at primary tumor resection. Unsorted whole RNA samples from tumor, nontumor lung or frozen PBMC were sequenced. The specimen comprised PBMCs, sampled at surgery. The source is a male donor with early-stage non-small cell lung cancer.

This clonotype has ten or more counts. The rearrangement links TRBV5-1 to TRBJ2-3; 10 nucleotides match TRBD1. The CDR3 sequence is 17 residues long. Per germline, CDR1 SGHRS and CDR2 YFSETQ. The J segment lost 4 bases and the V segment lost 0 bases, leaving 8 bases of the junction unmatched. In nucleotides, the CDR3 is TGCGCCAGCAGCTTGGTGCGGGACAGGGGACCGGCAGATACGCAGTATTTT. Its protein is CASSLVRDRGPADTQYF.

This clonotype was seen at least ten times. The V gene is TRBV20-1, the J gene TRBJ2-1; D perhaps matches TRBD1 (6 bases). The V end lost 5 bases, the J end lost 0 bases, and 8 bases lay between the germline ends. This CDR3 spans 13 amino acids. Per the germline V gene, CDR1 is DFQATT and CDR2 is SNEGSKA (reference sequence). Here the CDR3 DNA reads TGCAGTGCTCTCAGGGGCTCCTACAATGAGCAGTTCTTC. Translated, it gives CSALRGSYNEQFF.

Remarks on this clonotype: A much larger clone sits a single nucleotide away, making a read error possible. The gene calls are TRBV5-1 and TRBJ2-7, with D maybe TRBD2 (6 bases). CDR1 and CDR2 from the germline V gene are SGHRS and YFSETQ. The CDR3 length is 15 residues. The CDR3 DNA is TGCGTCAGCAGCTTGGCATTGGCGGGGCCCTACGAGCAGTACTTC. This codes for CVSSLALAGPYEQYF.

This clonotype was observed many times. The chain uses TRBV4-1 and TRBJ1-3; D ambiguous. This CDR3 region has 16 residues. Trimming removed 2 bases at V and 0 bases at J, with 11 bases between. Germline CDR1 reads MGHRA; CDR2 reads YSYEKL. The CDR3 DNA is TGCGCCAGCAGCCAATCTATCGCAGTCTCTGGAAACACCATATATTTT. It codes for CASSQSIAVSGNTIYF.

There are a few counts of this clonotype. The rearrangement links TRBV2 to TRBJ2-3; 9 bases align to TRBD2. This CDR3 region has 15 residues. The V and J ends lost 3 bases and 3 bases, in that order; junction bases with no gene match: 4. Germline V gene sequence: CDR1 SNHLY, CDR2 FYNNEI. CDR3 region: CASSDWLAGTDTQYF. In nucleotides, the CDR3 is TGTGCCAGCAGTGATTGGCTAGCGGGAACAGATACGCAGTATTTT.

V and J are TRBV29-1 and TRBJ2-3; 9 bases match TRBD2. The CDR3 runs 15 residues. V was clipped by 3 bases and J by 1 base; unmatched bases: 5. Germline V CDR1 and CDR2: SQVTM, ANQGSEA. The CDR3 is CSVEGSGSGTDTQYF. CDR3 coding DNA: TGCAGCGTTGAGGGTAGCGGGAGTGGCACAGATACGCAGTATTTT.

V and J are TRBV10-3 and TRBJ2-7; D remains unclear. The CDR3 contains 14 residues. The germline V gene has CDR1 ENHRY and CDR2 SYGVKD. V lost 2 bases, J lost 3 bases, and 11 bases lay in between. The CDR3: CAISEKEGSYEQYF. The CDR3 DNA sequence: TGTGCCATCAGTGAGAAAGAAGGCAGCTACGAGCAGTACTTC.

The V and J genes are TRBV6-1 and TRBJ1-2; possible D gene TRBD1, 5 bases. Germline CDR1 and CDR2: MNHNS and SASEGT. The CDR3 is 17 residues long. Between the trimmed V and J ends, which lost 1 base and 4 bases, there was a span of 19 bases. The CDR3 nucleotides read TGTGCCAGCAGTGAAGAGGCTTTTGAGAGGGGTAGCTATGGCTACACCTTC. It is translated as CASSEEAFERGSYGYTF.

This clonotype came up a few times. The chain links TRBV6-5 to TRBJ1-6; D is undetermined. The germline V gene has CDR1 MNHEY and CDR2 SVGAGI. CDR3 length equals 15 residues. V was pared by 7 bases and J by 5 bases, with 15 bases between. The CDR3 sequence is CASMVEAVHNSPLHF. The CDR3, as DNA: TGTGCCAGCATGGTGGAAGCCGTGCATAATTCACCCCTCCACTTT.

V and J are TRBV24-1 and TRBJ1-2; 8 nucleotides agree with TRBD1. Germline values: CDR1 KGHDR, CDR2 SFDVKD. With 4 bases clipped from V and 2 bases from J, the junction kept 5 bases outside the gene matches. This CDR3 has 15 amino acids. The CDR3 coding sequence is TGTGCCACCAGTGACGGACAGGGAGTGAACTATGGCTACACCTTC. It yields the protein CATSDGQGVNYGYTF.

In its sample, this clonotype was seen a few times. V and J are TRBV7-8 and TRBJ2-7; the match to TRBD1 covers 8 bases. Germline V CDR1 and CDR2: SGHVS, FQNEAQ. Germline trimming cut 4 bases from V and 2 bases from J; bases unmatched to any gene: 7. The CDR3 spans 15 residues. The CDR3 reads CASSSFRDRPYEQYF. CDR3 bases: TGTGCCAGCAGCTCATTCCGGGACAGGCCCTACGAGCAGTACTTC.

This clonotype has a handful of counts. This sequence joins TRBV2 and TRBJ2-3; no clear D gene. This CDR3 has 14 residues. Trimming took off 8 bases at V and 2 bases at J, with 14 bases between the two ends. CDR1 and CDR2 from the germline V gene are SNHLY and FYNNEI. For the CDR3, the DNA is TGTGCCAGCTTGGGCCAGATCCACACAGATACGCAGTATTTT. This sequence encodes CASLGQIHTDTQYF. The entire variable domain, with the rest obtained from reference TRBV2 and TRBJ2-3, is as follows: EPEVTQTPSHQVTQMGQEVILRCVPISNHLYFYWYRQILGQKVEFLVSFYNNEISEKSEIFDDQFSVERPDGSNFTLKIRSTKLEDSAMYFCASLGQIHTDTQYFGPGTRLTVL.

This rearrangement joins TRBV6-2 or TRBV6-3 to TRBJ2-1, with a weak D call TRBD2 (5 bases). Germline CDR1 MNHEY, CDR2 SVGEGT. V was cut by 8 bases and J by 8 bases, with 16 bases left in between. The CDR3 length is 13 residues. The CDR3 reads CASLAPLSDEQFF. As DNA, the CDR3 is TGTGCCAGCCTAGCCCCACTAAGCGATGAGCAGTTCTTC.

V is TRBV19 and J is TRBJ1-5, with unresolved D. CDR1 is LNHDA and CDR2 is SQIVND in the germline V gene (reference sequence). The CDR3 is 12 amino acids. V was clipped by 6 bases and J by 9 bases, with 12 bases between them. CDR3 bases: TGTGCCAGTAGCCCCTCCAACCGGCCCCAGCATTTT. This codes for CASSPSNRPQHF.